This T cell receptor (beta chain) was sequenced in a study of T cell repertoires in cytomegalovirus infection. TCRdb called the reads again in MiXCR, with one record for every CDR3 protein. The table lists about 150,000 distinct CDR3 sequences, more than 30% of them singletons. CDR1 is MNHEY and CDR2 is SVGEGT in the germline V gene. CDR3 size: 14 residues. The ends lost 8 bases at V and 5 bases at J; junction bases unmatched: 7. Remarks on this clonotype: The target antigen is unknown.

The sequence was collected from a human donor in good health (CMV status not recorded). Some clones in this sample may be carry-over from other donors' samples. This specimen consisted of CD8+ T cells from cultured PBMCs, obtained from culture after CMV antigen stimulation. The J gene is TRBJ1-1, the V gene TRBV6-2 or TRBV6-3, with TRBD1 identical over 11 bases. The CDR3 sequence is CASRTGTGGTEAFF. The CDR3 DNA sequence: TGTGCCAGCCGGACCGGGACAGGGGGAACTGAAGCTTTCTTT.